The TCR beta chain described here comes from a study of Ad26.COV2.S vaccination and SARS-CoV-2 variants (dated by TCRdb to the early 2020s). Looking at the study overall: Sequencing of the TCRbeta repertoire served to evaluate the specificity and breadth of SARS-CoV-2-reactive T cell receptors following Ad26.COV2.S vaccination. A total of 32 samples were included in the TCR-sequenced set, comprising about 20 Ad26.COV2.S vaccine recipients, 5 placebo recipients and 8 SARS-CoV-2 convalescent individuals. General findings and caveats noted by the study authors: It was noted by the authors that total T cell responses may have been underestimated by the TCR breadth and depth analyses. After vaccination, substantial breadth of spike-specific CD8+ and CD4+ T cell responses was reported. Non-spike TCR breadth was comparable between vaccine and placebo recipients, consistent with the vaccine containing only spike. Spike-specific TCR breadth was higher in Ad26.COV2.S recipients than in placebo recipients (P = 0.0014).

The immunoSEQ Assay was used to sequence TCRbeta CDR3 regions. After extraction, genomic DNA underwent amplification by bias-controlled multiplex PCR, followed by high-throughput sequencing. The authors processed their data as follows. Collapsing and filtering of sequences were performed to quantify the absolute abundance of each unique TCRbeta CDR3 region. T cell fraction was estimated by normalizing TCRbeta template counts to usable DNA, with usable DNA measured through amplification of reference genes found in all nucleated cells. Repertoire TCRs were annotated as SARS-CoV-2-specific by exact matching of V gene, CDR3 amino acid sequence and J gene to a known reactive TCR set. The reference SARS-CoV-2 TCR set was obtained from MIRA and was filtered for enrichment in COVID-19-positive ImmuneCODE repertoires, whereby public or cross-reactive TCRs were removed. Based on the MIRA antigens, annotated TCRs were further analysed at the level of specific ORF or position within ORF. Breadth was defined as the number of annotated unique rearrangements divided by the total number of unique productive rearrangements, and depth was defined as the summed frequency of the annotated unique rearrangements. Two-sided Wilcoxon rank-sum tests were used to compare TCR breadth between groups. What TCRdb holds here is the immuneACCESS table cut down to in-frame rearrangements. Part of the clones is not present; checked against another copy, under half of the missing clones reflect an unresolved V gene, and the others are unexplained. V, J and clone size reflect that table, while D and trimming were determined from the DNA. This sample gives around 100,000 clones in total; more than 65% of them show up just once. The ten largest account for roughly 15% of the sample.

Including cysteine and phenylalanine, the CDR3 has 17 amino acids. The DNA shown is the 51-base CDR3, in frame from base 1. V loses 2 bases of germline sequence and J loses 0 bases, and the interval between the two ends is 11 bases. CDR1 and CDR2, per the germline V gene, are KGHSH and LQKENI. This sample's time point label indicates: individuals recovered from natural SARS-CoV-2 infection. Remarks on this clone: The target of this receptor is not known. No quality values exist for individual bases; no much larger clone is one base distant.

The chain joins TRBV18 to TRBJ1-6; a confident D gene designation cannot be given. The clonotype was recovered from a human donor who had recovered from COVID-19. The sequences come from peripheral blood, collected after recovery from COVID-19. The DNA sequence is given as TGTGCCAGCTCACCAAATTCGGCTGGCTCCTATAATTCACCCCTCCACTTT. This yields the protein CASSPNSAGSYNSPLHF.